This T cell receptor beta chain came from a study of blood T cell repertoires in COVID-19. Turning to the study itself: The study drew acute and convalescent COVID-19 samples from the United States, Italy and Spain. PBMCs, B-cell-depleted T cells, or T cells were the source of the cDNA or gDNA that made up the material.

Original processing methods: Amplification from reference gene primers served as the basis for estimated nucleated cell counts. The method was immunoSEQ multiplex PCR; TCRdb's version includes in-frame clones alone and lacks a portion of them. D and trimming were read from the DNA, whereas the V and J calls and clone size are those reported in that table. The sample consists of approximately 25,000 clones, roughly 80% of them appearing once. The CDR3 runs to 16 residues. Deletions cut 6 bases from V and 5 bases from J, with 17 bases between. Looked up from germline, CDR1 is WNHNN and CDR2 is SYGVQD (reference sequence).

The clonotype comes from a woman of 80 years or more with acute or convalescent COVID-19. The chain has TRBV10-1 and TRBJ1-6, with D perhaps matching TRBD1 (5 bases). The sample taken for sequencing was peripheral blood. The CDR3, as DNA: TGCGCCAGCAGGGCCCCTCGGCGGGGGGATAATTCACCCCTCCACTTT. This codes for CASRAPRRGDNSPLHF.